This note documents a single TCR beta chain sequence. This sample is part of a study of blood T cell repertoires in COVID-19. Trimming took off 8 bases at V and 5 bases at J, with 12 bases between the two ends. This CDR3 is 11 amino acids long. Germline lookup yields CDR1 DFQATT and CDR2 SNEGSKA (reference sequence). Authors' analysis steps: Amplification from reference gene primers served as the basis for estimated nucleated cell counts. Method: immunoSEQ multiplex PCR; TCRdb's copy keeps in-frame clones and lacks some. D and trimming were read from the DNA, whereas the V and J calls and clone size are those reported in that table. The table has about 120,000 clones, about 89% seen once. Seattle cases were enrolled at active infection and followed longitudinally.

J is TRBJ1-2 and V is TRBV20-1, with D possibly TRBD1 on 5 matching bases. This TCR derives from a woman in her 70s with COVID-19, enrolled during active disease. Source material: peripheral blood. CDR3 residues: CSLGGVYGYTF. The CDR3 DNA reads as TGCAGTCTGGGAGGGGTTTATGGCTACACCTTC.